This T cell receptor (beta chain) was sequenced for a study of cytomegalovirus exposure and HLA in healthy donors. The PCR was carried out with 60 Vbeta primers and 13 Jbeta primers. Profiled with immunoSEQ multiplex PCR; TCRdb holds only in-frame clones, not every one. Of about 160,000 clones in the sample, about 81% were seen once. Sampled while nominally healthy, donors likely had unrecorded immune exposures. Study outcomes and limitations: Donors were assumed by presence/absence analyses to have roughly uniform sequencing depth. Researchers counted around 180 TCR beta chains as cytomegalovirus-associated.

Of note for this clone: The antigen is unknown.

The sequence was collected from a woman aged 18-29 years in good health and CMV-seronegative. The sample consisted of PBMCs.

The CDR3 DNA reads as TGCGCCAGCAGCTTTCTAGCGGGAGATACCTACAATGAGCAGTTCTTC. Residues: CASSFLAGDTYNEQFF. The J gene is TRBJ2-1, the V gene TRBV5-1, with 10 positions matching TRBD2. This CDR3 spans 16 amino acids. Germline CDR1 and CDR2: SGHRS and YFSETQ. V shed 2 bases, J shed 2 bases, and the junction held 4 bases outside the gene matches. Full variable domain (remainder filled in from reference TRBV5-1 and TRBJ2-1): KAGVTQTPRYLIKTRGQQVTLSCSPISGHRSVSWYQQTPGQGLQFLFEYFSETQRNKGNFPGRFSGRQFSNSRSEMNVSTLELGDSALYLCASSFLAGDTYNEQFFGPGTRLTVL.